In this sample, the clone carrying this TCR beta chain turned up many times. Its cognate antigen is unknown. Hyperthyroidism of Graves' type that showed no ophthalmopathy progression within 18 months was stable. This record belongs to a study of T cells in Graves' hyperthyroidism and ophthalmopathy. Across the whole study: At the time of initial diagnosis and before any treatment, peripheral blood was collected. Findings and caveats of the study: Blood shared most expanded thyroid clonotypes above 0.001. Before onset, by a median of around 6.1 months, the model predicted ophthalmopathy.

Template material for amplifying TCR beta CDR3 regions consisted of RNA transcripts. Primed by the HTBI set, a first-round RT-PCR was run on the TCR CDR3. From the multiplex PCR reads, TCRdb called clonotypes with MiXCR, one entry per CDR3 protein. The table includes roughly 420,000 distinct CDR3 sequences, 15% to 18% detected once. Germline loops: CDR1 SGHDT, CDR2 YYEEEE. The CDR3 consists of 13 residues. V gave up 2 bases and J gave up 6 bases, with 8 bases separating them. The chain employs TRBV5-6 and TRBJ2-2; D unclear. The sequence was obtained from a woman between 18 and 29 years old with Graves' hyperthyroidism. The sample consisted of blood. The CDR3 loop reads CASSFDPPGELFF. DNA for the CDR3: TGTGCCAGCAGCTTCGATCCCCCCGGGGAGCTGTTTTTT. The entire variable domain, with the rest obtained from reference TRBV5-6 and TRBJ2-2, is as follows: DAGVTQSPTHLIKTRGQQVTLRCSPKSGHDTVSWYQQALGQGPQFIFQYYEEEERQRGNFPDRFSGHQFPNYSSELNVNALLLGDSALYLCASSFDPPGELFFGEGSRLTVL.